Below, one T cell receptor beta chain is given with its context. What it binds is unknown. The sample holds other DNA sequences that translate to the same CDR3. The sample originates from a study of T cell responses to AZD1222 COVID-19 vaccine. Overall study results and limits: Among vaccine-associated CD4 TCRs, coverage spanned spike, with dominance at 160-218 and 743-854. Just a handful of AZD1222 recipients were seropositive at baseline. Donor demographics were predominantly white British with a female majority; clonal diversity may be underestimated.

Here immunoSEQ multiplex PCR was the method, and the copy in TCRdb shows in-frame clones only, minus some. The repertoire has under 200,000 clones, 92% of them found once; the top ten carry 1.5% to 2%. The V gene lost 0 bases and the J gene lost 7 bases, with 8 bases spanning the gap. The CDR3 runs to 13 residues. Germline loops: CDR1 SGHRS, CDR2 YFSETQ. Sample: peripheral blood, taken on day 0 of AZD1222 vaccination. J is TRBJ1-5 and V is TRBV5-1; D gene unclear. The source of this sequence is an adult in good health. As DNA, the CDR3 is TGCGCCAGCAGCTTGGAAGGTACACAGCCCCAGCATTTT. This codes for CASSLEGTQPQHF. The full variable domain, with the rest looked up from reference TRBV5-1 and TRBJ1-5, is KAGVTQTPRYLIKTRGQQVTLSCSPISGHRSVSWYQQTPGQGLQFLFEYFSETQRNKGNFPGRFSGRQFSNSRSEMNVSTLELGDSALYLCASSLEGTQPQHFGDGTRLSIL.